These T cell receptor beta chains were read from a single sample in a study of beta chain features in type 1 diabetes. The assay was immunoSEQ multiplex PCR, and TCRdb's table has in-frame clones only and misses some. The sample contains more than 85,000 clones, under 40% of which appear only once. The sequenced sample was stem cell memory CD4+ T cells from blood. The receptors originated from a woman between 18 and 30 years old in good health. The CDR3 runs from the conserved cysteine through the conserved F or W. Fields, in order: V gene, CDR3 protein.

>TRBV7-9
CASSSSGTGGASLQPQHF
>TRBV19
CASSIAVTGLDTEAFF
>TRBV5-1
CASRDRVKNIQYF
>TRBV19
CASSPLGQGAVDAEAFF
>TRBV7-2
CASSSTRNSYNEQFF
>TRBV29-1
CSVYTGTPEAFF
>TRBV25-1
CASSSTSGRAGEQFF
>TRBV18
CASSPAETQYF
>TRBV6-1
CASSESVSGANVLTF
>TRBV7-3
CASSLTEGTSGSPYNEQFF
>TRBV29-1
CSVGSGSDSEQFF
>TRBV7-8
CASSTHPETTEAFF
>TRBV2
CASSEGAMRQYF
>TRBV29-1
CSARGSSYNEQFF
>TRBV28
CATKVGGETQYF
>TRBV29-1
CSVGGTSGRSGQYF
>TRBV5-4
CASSRTVGLDTEAFF
>TRBV5-1
CASSSFPQGTGVNTEAFF
>TRBV11-2
CASSLRGYGGLAYNEQFF
>TRBV10-1
CASSTFAGTESYNEQFF
>TRBV7-9
CASQLLAGVDEQFF
>TRBV5-1
CASSLTASNTEAFF
>TRBV11-2
CASSLGGLRQTKNIQYF
>TRBV28
CAITTGRRETQYF
>TRBV28
CASSSSGTDTQYF
>TRBV5-1
CASSLGAGQRTDTQYF
>TRBV6-5
CASSYSDRVKSQYF
>TRBV7-3
CASSLINANTGELFF
>TRBV9
CASSVETGTDTQYF
>TRBV29-1
CSVEVTAEAFF
>TRBV4-3
CASSQYRGLRSYNEQFF
>TRBV7-9
CATAPGGYNEQFF
>TRBV28
CASSDAGRMYGYTF
>TRBV7-9
CASSRSGRAGNEQFF
>TRBV27
CASSLSGLAGTDTQYF
>TRBV13
CASSPAQGSSYEQYF
>TRBV9
CASSVVGTSDNEQFF
>TRBV28
CASSTAYGYTF
>TRBV6-6
CASSLSGAYEQYF
>TRBV27
CASSPTGYGYTF
>TRBV28
CASSLRQGSQPQHF
>TRBV20-1
CSAVPGVEQYF
>TRBV9
CASSVDSEPLYNEQFF
>TRBV9
CASSVAADYGTQYF
>TRBV7-9
CASSLAGQGGLDNQPQHF